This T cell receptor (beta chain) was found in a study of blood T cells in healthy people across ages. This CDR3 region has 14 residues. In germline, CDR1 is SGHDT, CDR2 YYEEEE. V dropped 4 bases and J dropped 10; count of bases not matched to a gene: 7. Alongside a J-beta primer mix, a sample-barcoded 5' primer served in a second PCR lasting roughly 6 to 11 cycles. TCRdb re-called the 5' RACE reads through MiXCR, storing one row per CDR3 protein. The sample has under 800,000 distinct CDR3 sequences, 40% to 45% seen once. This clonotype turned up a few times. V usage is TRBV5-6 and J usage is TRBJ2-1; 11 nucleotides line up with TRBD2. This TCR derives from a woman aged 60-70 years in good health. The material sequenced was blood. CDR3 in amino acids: CASSEIAGGREQFF. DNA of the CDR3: TGTGCCAGCAGCGAGATAGCGGGAGGGCGAGAGCAGTTCTTC. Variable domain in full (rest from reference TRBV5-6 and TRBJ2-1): DAGVTQSPTHLIKTRGQQVTLRCSPKSGHDTVSWYQQALGQGPQFIFQYYEEEERQRGNFPDRFSGHQFPNYSSELNVNALLLGDSALYLCASSEIAGGREQFFGPGTRLTVL.